Listed below are T cell receptor beta chains from one sample, sequenced in a study of blood T cell repertoires in COVID-19. Data came from immunoSEQ multiplex PCR; TCRdb stores just in-frame clones and leaves some out. The sample records some 62,000 clones, 65% to 80% being singletons. The sequenced sample was peripheral blood. These receptors were obtained from a human donor in a cohort sampled during active COVID-19. Each CDR3 is given with its conserved first and last residue. D genes are given only for firm matches. Clone sizes are given selectively: once, few, many, or a class where the clone is expanded.

V	J	D	size	DNA	CDR3
TRBV7-2	TRBJ1-4	TRBD1	-	TGTGCCAGCAGCTCAACACAGGGGGCTAATGAAAAACTGTTTTTT	CASSSTQGANEKLFF
TRBV2	TRBJ1-1	-	-	TGTGCCAGCAGTGCTCGGGGTAGCGCTGAAGCTTTCTTT	CASSARGSAEAFF
TRBV7-6	TRBJ2-7	-	-	TGTGCCAGCAGCGCCCAGGGGGAGGTTCCTACCTACGAGCAGTACTTC	CASSAQGEVPTYEQYF
TRBV5-6	TRBJ1-1	-	-	TGTGCCAGCAGCTTGTACGGGGGTCGGGATGAAATCGGAGCTTTCTTT	CASSLYGGRDEIGAFF
TRBV5-1	TRBJ2-5	TRBD2	few	TGCGCCAGCAGCATTACCGGGACTAGCGGGCTGGAGACCCAGTACTTC	CASSITGTSGLETQYF
TRBV6-2/TRBV6-3	TRBJ1-5	-	-	TGTGCCAGCAGTTACTCGATTCATAGTGGTCAGCCCCAGCATTTT	CASSYSIHSGQPQHF
TRBV30	TRBJ1-2	TRBD1	-	TGTGCCTGGGTCTCGGGACAGAGCCGCTTAAACTATGGCTACACCTTC	CAWVSGQSRLNYGYTF
TRBV2	TRBJ2-1	TRBD1	-	TGTGCCAGCAGTGTGAGGGACAGGGGAACCTACAATGAGCAGTTCTTC	CASSVRDRGTYNEQFF
TRBV19	TRBJ1-2	-	many	TGTGCCAGTAGGGACAGAGCTAACTATGGCTACACCTTC	CASRDRANYGYTF
TRBV3-1/TRBV3-2	TRBJ2-3	TRBD2	few	TGTGCCAGCACCGCTAGCGGGGGGCGGGATACGCAGTATTTT	CASTASGGRDTQYF
TRBV6-5	TRBJ2-3	-	-	TGTGCCAGCAGTCGGGACTCGACAGATACGCAGTATTTT	CASSRDSTDTQYF
TRBV7-2	TRBJ2-5	TRBD1	-	TGTGCCAGCAGCTTAGGACAGGGGGAGGGAGAGACCCAGTACTTC	CASSLGQGEGETQYF
TRBV5-6	TRBJ2-1	-	-	TGTGCCAGCAGCACAGGTAGGGGGACCTACAATGAGCAGTTCTTC	CASSTGRGTYNEQFF
TRBV7-2	TRBJ1-4	-	-	TGTGCCAGCAGCTGGAGGGGTGGACGGACTAATGAAAAACTGTTTTTT	CASSWRGGRTNEKLFF
TRBV29-1	TRBJ1-2	TRBD1	-	TGCAGCGTTGGGACAGGGGGGTATGGCTACACCTTC	CSVGTGGYGYTF
TRBV6-5	TRBJ1-1	TRBD1	-	TGTGCCAGCAGTTACTCGACAGGGCGAACGAACACTGAAGCTTTCTTT	CASSYSTGRTNTEAFF
TRBV5-1	TRBJ1-2	-	once	TGCGCCAGCAGCCCGACAGACCCTAACTATGGCTACACCTTC	CASSPTDPNYGYTF
TRBV25-1	TRBJ2-2	-	-	TGTGCCAGCAGTGACCTTGCGAACACCGGGGAGCTGTTTTTT	CASSDLANTGELFF
TRBV9	TRBJ1-3	-	-	TGTGCCAGCAGCGTATTCATTTCTGGAAACACCATATATTTT	CASSVFISGNTIYF
TRBV5-1	TRBJ2-2	TRBD1	-	TGCGCCAGCAGCGACAGGACAGGGGACACCGGGGAGCTGTTTTTT	CASSDRTGDTGELFF
TRBV18	TRBJ2-1	TRBD2	-	TGTGCCAGCTCCCTCGGACTAGCGGGGACGGATGAGCAGTTCTTC	CASSLGLAGTDEQFF
TRBV11-3	TRBJ2-3	-	-	TGTGCCAGCAGCTCGGGCGGGGTGGGCACAGATACGCAGTATTTT	CASSSGGVGTDTQYF
TRBV5-5	TRBJ1-3	-	-	TGTGCCAGCAGCTTACGCGACAGGATCAACACCATATATTTT	CASSLRDRINTIYF
TRBV6-1	TRBJ1-5	TRBD1	-	TGTGCCAGCAGTGAGGGACAGGGAAGGCAGCCCCAGCATTTT	CASSEGQGRQPQHF
TRBV6-5	TRBJ2-3	TRBD1	-	TGTGCCAGCGTCAAAGACAGGGTCGCAGATACGCAGTATTTT	CASVKDRVADTQYF
TRBV11-2	TRBJ2-6	-	-	TGTGCCAGCAGCCTTAGCTCTGGGGCCAACGTCCTGACTTTC	CASSLSSGANVLTF
TRBV5-1	TRBJ2-2	-	-	TGCGCCAGCAGCTTTAGGGGATACACCGGGGAGCTGTTTTTT	CASSFRGYTGELFF
TRBV30	TRBJ2-3	TRBD2	-	TGTGCCTGGAGCCCTAAGCGGGGTAAGGATACGCAGTATTTT	CAWSPKRGKDTQYF
TRBV4-2	TRBJ2-4	TRBD2	once	TGTGCCAGCAGCCAAAGACTAGCGGGGGATCCGGGGAACATTCAGTACTTC	CASSQRLAGDPGNIQYF
TRBV6-5	TRBJ2-3	TRBD2	-	TGTGCCAGCAGAGATAGCGGGGGGGCCAGTTATACGCAGTATTTT	CASRDSGGASYTQYF
TRBV5-4	TRBJ2-1	TRBD2	-	TGTGCCAGCAGCTTGCCACTAGCGGGGGGGCGAAATGAGCAGTTCTTC	CASSLPLAGGRNEQFF
TRBV2	TRBJ1-6	-	-	TGTGCCAGCAGTGAAGCCGCGGGGTTGCATAATTCACCCCTCCACTTT	CASSEAAGLHNSPLHF
TRBV7-8	TRBJ2-7	-	once	TGTGCCAGCAGCCCAACAGGGATCGCCTACGAGCAGTACTTC	CASSPTGIAYEQYF
TRBV9	TRBJ1-3	-	-	TGTGCCAGCAGCACTAGGGAGGGTTTGGTTGGAAACACCATATATTTT	CASSTREGLVGNTIYF
TRBV2	TRBJ2-4	TRBD1	many	TGTGCCAGCAGGCCGGGCAGGGGGCTAGCCAAAAACATTCAGTACTTC	CASRPGRGLAKNIQYF
TRBV28	TRBJ1-1	-	-	TGTGCCAGCAGGTACAGGGATCTCACTGAAGCTTTCTTT	CASRYRDLTEAFF
TRBV7-2	TRBJ2-1	TRBD2	-	TGTGCCAGCAGCTTAGGCGGGGGGGGAGTGAGGGATGAGCAGTTCTTC	CASSLGGGGVRDEQFF
TRBV11-2	TRBJ2-3	-	-	TGTGCCAGCAGGCGAACCTCCCAGGGTGCGGCAGATACGCAGTATTTT	CASRRTSQGAADTQYF
TRBV28	TRBJ1-6	-	-	TGTGCCAGCAGTTTATACAGGGCAGGTAATTCACCCCTCCACTTT	CASSLYRAGNSPLHF
TRBV6-2/TRBV6-3	TRBJ2-4	-	-	TGTGCCAGCAGTTACCGGGGTTTAACCAAAAACATTCAGTACTTC	CASSYRGLTKNIQYF
TRBV6-1	TRBJ1-1	-	few	TGTGCCAGCAGTGACATACTAATGAACACTGAAGCTTTCTTT	CASSDILMNTEAFF
TRBV2	TRBJ2-5	TRBD1	-	TGTGCCAGCAGTGAAAACACAGGGGGCATTGAGACCCAGTACTTC	CASSENTGGIETQYF